What follows are 10 T cell receptor beta chains derived from one specimen sequenced in a study of OX40 agonist ivuxolimab in advanced cancers. The method was immunoSEQ multiplex PCR; TCRdb's version includes in-frame clones alone and lacks a portion of them. The sample lists fewer than 90,000 clones; more than 75% were seen once. Sequencing used CD4+ or CD8+ T cells sorted from blood, obtained in a trial of the OX40 agonist ivuxolimab. The receptor set was obtained from an adult with an advanced solid tumor such as melanoma, head and neck, liver or kidney cancer.

The genes are TRBV7-2 and TRBJ1-4, with 9 bases matching TRBD1. This CDR3 has 14 residues. The ends lost 5 bases at V and 8 bases at J; junction bases unmatched: 6. CDR1 is SGHTA, CDR2 FQGNSA, per germline. The CDR3 region has the DNA TGTGCCAGCAGCCCAGGACAGGGGTGGGAAAAACTGTTTTTT. Protein sequence: CASSPGQGWEKLFF.

The gene calls are TRBV18 and TRBJ1-3; a weak D match, TRBD1 (6 bases). This CDR3 has 15 amino acids. CDR1 KGHSH and CDR2 LQKENI come from the germline V gene. The V gene lost 6 bases and the J gene lost 0 bases, with 12 bases spanning the gap. The CDR3 loop reads CASSSGTPSGNTIYF. CDR3 sequence (DNA): TGTGCCAGCTCGTCCGGGACACCCTCTGGAAACACCATATATTTT.

CDR3 region: CASRPPGTSGSEQYF. CDR3 nucleotides: TGTGCCAGCAGGCCCCCCGGGACTAGCGGGAGCGAGCAGTACTTC. This chain uses TRBV6-5 with TRBJ2-7; 14 bases agree with TRBD2. The CDR3 spans 15 residues. Germline V gives CDR1 MNHEY, CDR2 SVGAGI. Trimming cost V 6 bases and J 6 bases; bases outside gene matches: 7.

This chain uses TRBV28 with TRBJ1-3, with D hard to call. The germline gives CDR1 MDHEN, CDR2 SYDVKM. The CDR3 is 11 amino acids. V was pared by 9 bases and J by 1 base, with 4 bases between. CDR3 residues: CASFSGNTIYF. CDR3 nucleotides: TGTGCCAGTTTTTCTGGAAACACCATATATTTT.

The rearrangement joins TRBV5-1 to TRBJ2-1; 10 nucleotides line up with TRBD2. CDR3 size: 16 residues. Germline assignment: CDR1 SGHRS and CDR2 YFSETQ. V lost 5 bases and J lost 0; bases outside the gene matches: 5. The CDR3 loop is CASRSASGSSYNEQFF. DNA for the CDR3: TGCGCCAGCAGGTCGGCTAGCGGGAGCTCCTACAATGAGCAGTTCTTC.

The J gene is TRBJ2-3, the V gene TRBV28; D perhaps matches TRBD2 (5 bases). The V end was cut by 5 bases, the J end by 4 bases, with 16 bases between. The germline V gene has CDR1 MDHEN and CDR2 SYDVKM. This CDR3 is built from 15 residues. This CDR3 is CASSPPGSVADTQYF. CDR3 bases: TGTGCCAGCAGTCCCCCGGGGAGTGTGGCAGATACGCAGTATTTT. The whole variable domain, filled in from reference TRBV28 and TRBJ2-3, reads DVKVTQSSRYLVKRTGEKVFLECVQDMDHENMFWYRQDPGLGLRLIYFSYDVKMKEKGDIPEGYSVSREKKERFSLILESASTNQTSMYLCASSPPGSVADTQYFGPGTRLTVL.

The rearrangement joins TRBV5-6 to TRBJ2-1; D remains ambiguous. The V end was cut by 0 bases, the J end by 6 bases, with 4 bases between. Germline V CDR1 and CDR2: SGHDT, YYEEEE. The CDR3 loop spans 12 amino acids. CDR3 in DNA: TGTGCCAGCAGCTTGGTAGTCAATGAGCAGTTCTTC. This sequence encodes CASSLVVNEQFF.

This clone was detected only a few times. The chain has TRBV10-1 and TRBJ2-1, with D tentatively TRBD1 (6 bases). The CDR3 runs to 12 residues. V lost 5 bases, J lost 10 bases, and 12 bases lay in between. The germline V gene encodes CDR1 WNHNN and CDR2 SYGVQD (reference sequence). CDR3 amino acids: CASSRQDREQFF. The CDR3 DNA sequence: TGCGCCAGCAGTAGACAGGACCGGGAGCAGTTCTTC.

The V call is TRBV19, the J call TRBJ2-1; D may match TRBD1 or TRBD2 (5 bases each). Trimming stripped 0 bases from V and 7 bases from J, with 13 bases between. CDR1 LNHDA and CDR2 SQIVND come from the germline V gene (reference sequence). The CDR3 sequence is 15 residues long. The DNA of the CDR3 is TGTGCCAGTAGTATAGACGGGGCGGGTCGGAATGAGCAGTTCTTC. Translation gives CASSIDGAGRNEQFF.

The chain links TRBV4-2 to TRBJ1-1, with 11 bases aligning to TRBD1. CDR1 LGHNA and CDR2 YNFKEQ come from the germline V gene. The CDR3 covers 15 residues. V lost 0 bases and J lost 13; bases outside the gene matches: 10. CDR3 sequence: CASSQESGQGAPVFF. DNA for the CDR3: TGTGCCAGCAGCCAAGAATCAGGACAGGGGGCGCCGGTTTTCTTT.